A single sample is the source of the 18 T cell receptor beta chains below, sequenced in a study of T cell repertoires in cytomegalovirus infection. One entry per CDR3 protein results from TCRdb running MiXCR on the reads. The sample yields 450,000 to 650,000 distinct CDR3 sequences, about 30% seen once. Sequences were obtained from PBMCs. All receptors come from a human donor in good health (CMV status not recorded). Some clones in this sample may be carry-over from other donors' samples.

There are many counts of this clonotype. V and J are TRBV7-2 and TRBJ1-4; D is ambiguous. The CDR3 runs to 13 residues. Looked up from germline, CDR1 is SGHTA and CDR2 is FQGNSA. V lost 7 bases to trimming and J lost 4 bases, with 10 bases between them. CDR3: CASTSFLNEKLFF. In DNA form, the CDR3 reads TGTGCCAGCACCTCATTTCTTAATGAAAAACTGTTTTTT.

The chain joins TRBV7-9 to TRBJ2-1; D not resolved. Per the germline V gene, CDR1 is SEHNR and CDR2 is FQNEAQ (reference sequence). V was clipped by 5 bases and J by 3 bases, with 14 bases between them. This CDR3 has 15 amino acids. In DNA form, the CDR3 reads TGTGCCAGCAGCCCGGACGCCTCGGGCTACAATGAGCAGTTCTTC. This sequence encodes CASSPDASGYNEQFF.

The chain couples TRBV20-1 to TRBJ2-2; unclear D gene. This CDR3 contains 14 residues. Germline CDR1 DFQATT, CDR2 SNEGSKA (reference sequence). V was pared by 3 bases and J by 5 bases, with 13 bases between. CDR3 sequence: CSASALGMTGELFF. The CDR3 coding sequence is TGCAGTGCTAGTGCGTTGGGAATGACCGGGGAGCTGTTTTTT.

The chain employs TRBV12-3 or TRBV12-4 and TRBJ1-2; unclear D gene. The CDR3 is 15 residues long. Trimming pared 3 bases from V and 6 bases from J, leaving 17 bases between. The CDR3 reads CASSFNGGSFHGYTF. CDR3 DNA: TGTGCCAGCAGTTTTAACGGAGGTTCTTTTCATGGCTACACCTTC.

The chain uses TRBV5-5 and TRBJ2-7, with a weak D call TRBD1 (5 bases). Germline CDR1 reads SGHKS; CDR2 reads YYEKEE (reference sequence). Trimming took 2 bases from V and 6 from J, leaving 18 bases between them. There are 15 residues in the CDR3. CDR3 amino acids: CASSFHAGKSAEQYF. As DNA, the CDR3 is TGTGCCAGCAGCTTTCACGCAGGGAAGTCGGCCGAGCAGTACTTC.

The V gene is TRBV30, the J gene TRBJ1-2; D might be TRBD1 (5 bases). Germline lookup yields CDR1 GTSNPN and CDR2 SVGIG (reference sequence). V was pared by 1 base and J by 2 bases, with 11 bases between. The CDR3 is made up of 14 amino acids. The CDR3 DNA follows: TGTGCCTGGAGTGCGGGACTGAAAAACTATGGCTACACCTTC. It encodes CAWSAGLKNYGYTF. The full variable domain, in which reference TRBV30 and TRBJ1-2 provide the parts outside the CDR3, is SQTIHQWPATLVQPVGSPLSLECTVEGTSNPNLYWYRQAAGRGLQLLFYSVGIGQISSEVPQNLSASRPQDRQFILSSKKLLLSDSGFYLCAWSAGLKNYGYTFGSGTRLTVV.

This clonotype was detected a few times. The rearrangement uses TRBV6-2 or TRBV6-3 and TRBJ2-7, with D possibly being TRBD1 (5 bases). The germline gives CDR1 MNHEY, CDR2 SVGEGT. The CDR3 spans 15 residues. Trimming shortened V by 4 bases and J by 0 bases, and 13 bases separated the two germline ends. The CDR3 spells CASSSQGALSYEQYF. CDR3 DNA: TGTGCCAGCAGTTCCCAGGGCGCCCTCTCCTACGAGCAGTACTTC.

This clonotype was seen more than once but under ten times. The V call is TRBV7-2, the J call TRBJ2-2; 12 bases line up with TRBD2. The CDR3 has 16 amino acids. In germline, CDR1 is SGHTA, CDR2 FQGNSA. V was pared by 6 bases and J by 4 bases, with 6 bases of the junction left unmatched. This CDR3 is CASRTSGSVGTGELFF. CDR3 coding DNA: TGTGCCAGCAGGACTAGCGGGAGCGTTGGCACCGGGGAGCTGTTTTTT.

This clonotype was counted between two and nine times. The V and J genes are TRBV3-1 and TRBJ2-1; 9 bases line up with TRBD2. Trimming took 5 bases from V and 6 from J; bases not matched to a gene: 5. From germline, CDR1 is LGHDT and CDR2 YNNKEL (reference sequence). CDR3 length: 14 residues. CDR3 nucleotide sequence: TGTGCCAGCAGCGACGGGACTAGCAGCAATGAGCAGTTCTTC. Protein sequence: CASSDGTSSNEQFF.

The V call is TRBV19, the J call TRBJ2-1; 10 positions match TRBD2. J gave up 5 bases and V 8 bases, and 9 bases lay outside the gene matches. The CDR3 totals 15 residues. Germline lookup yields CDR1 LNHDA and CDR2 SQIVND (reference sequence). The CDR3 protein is CASRLIGLADNEQFF. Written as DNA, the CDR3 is TGTGCCAGTCGCTTAATCGGACTAGCGGACAATGAGCAGTTCTTC. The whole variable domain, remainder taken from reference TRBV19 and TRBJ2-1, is DGGITQSPKYLFRKEGQNVTLSCEQNLNHDAMYWYRQDPGQGLRLIYYSQIVNDFQKGDIAEGYSVSREKKESFPLTVTSAQKNPTAFYLCASRLIGLADNEQFFGPGTRLTVL.

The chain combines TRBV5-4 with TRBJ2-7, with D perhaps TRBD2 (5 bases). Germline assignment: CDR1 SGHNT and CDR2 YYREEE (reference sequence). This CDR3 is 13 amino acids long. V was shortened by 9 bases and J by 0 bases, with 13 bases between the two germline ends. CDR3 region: CATKAAFSYEQYF. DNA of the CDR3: TGTGCCACTAAAGCGGCCTTCTCCTACGAGCAGTACTTC.

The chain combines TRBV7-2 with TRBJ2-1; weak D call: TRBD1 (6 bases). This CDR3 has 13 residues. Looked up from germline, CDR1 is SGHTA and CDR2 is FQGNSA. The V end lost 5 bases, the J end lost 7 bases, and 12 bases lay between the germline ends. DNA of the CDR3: TGTGCCAGCAGCGGGACACGTTGGAATGAGCAGTTCTTC. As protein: CASSGTRWNEQFF.

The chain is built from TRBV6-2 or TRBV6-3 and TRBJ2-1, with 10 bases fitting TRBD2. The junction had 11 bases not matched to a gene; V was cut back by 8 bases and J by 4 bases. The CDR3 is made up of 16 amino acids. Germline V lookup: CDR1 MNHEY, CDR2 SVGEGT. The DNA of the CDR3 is TGTGCCAGCGGGTTCCTTAGCGGGAGGCTTTACAATGAGCAGTTCTTC. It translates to CASGFLSGRLYNEQFF.

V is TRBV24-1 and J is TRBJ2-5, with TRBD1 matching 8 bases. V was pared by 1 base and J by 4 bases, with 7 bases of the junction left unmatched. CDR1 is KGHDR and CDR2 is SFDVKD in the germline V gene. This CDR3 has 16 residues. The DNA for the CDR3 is TGTGCCACCAGTGATTTCAGCAGGGGGCTCGGAGAGACCCAGTACTTC. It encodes CATSDFSRGLGETQYF.

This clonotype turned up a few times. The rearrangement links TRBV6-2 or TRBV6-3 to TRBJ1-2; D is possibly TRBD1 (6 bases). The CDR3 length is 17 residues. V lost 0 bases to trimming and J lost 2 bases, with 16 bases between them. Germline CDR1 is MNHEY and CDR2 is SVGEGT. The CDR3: CASSYSMFGQGNYGYTF. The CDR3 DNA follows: TGTGCCAGCAGTTACTCGATGTTCGGGCAGGGGAACTATGGCTACACCTTC.

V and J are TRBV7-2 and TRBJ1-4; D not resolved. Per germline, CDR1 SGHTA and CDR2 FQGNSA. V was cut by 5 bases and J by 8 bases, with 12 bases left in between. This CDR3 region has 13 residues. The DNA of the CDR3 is TGTGCCAGCAGCCAGAATCGAGTGGAAAAACTGTTTTTT. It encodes CASSQNRVEKLFF.

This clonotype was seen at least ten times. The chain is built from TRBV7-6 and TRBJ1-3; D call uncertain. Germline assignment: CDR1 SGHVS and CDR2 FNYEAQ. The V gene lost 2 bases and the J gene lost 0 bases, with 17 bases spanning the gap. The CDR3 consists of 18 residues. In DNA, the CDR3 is TGTGCCAGCAGCTTATTTCCGGGGTCGGATTCCTCTGGAAACACCATATATTTT. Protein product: CASSLFPGSDSSGNTIYF.

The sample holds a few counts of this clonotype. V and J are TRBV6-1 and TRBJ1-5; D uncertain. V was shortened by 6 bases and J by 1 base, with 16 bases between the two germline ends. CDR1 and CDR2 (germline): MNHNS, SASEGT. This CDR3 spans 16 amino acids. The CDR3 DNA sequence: TGTGCCAGCAGGACCAGGAGGGCAGGCAGCAATCAGCCCCAGCATTTT. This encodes CASRTRRAGSNQPQHF.